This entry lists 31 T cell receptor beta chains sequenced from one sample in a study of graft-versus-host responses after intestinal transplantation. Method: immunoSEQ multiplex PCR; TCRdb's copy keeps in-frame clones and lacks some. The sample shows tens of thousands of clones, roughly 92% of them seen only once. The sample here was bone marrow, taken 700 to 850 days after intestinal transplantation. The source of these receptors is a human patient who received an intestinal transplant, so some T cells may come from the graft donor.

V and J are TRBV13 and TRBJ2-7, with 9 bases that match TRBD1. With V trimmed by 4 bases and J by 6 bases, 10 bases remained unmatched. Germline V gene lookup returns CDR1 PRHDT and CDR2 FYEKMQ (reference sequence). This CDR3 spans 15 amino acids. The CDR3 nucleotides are TGTGCCAGCAGCTCCCCGACAGGGGGTAGGGCCGAGCAGTACTTC. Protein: CASSSPTGGRAEQYF. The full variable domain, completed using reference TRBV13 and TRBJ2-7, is AAGVIQSPRHLIKEKRETATLKCYPIPRHDTVYWYQQGPGQDPQFLISFYEKMQSDKGSIPDRFSAQQFSDYHSELNMSSLELGDSALYFCASSSPTGGRAEQYFGPGTRLTVT.

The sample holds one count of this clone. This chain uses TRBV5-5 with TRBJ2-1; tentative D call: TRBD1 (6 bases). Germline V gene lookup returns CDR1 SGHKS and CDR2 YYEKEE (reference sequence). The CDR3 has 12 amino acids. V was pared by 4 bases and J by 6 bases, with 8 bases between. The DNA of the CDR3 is TGTGCCAGCAGCCCAGGGGTCAATGAGCAGTTCTTC. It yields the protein CASSPGVNEQFF.

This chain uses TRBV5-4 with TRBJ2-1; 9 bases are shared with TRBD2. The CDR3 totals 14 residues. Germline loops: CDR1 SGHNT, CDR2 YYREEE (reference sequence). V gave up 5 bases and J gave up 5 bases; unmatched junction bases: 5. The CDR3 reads CASSSGTSHNEQFF. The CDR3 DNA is TGTGCCAGCAGTTCCGGGACTAGCCACAATGAGCAGTTCTTC.

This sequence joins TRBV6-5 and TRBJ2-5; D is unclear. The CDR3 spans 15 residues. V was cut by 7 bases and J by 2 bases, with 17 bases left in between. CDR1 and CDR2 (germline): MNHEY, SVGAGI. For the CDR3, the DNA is TGTGCCAGCACCACGGACGCCTGGGGACAAGAGACCCAGTACTTC. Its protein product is CASTTDAWGQETQYF.

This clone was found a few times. In DNA form, the CDR3 reads TGTGCCAGTATTGACTGGTCTAACTATGGCTACACCTTC. Translation gives CASIDWSNYGYTF. The chain couples TRBV19 to TRBJ1-2, with unresolved D. Germline loops: CDR1 LNHDA, CDR2 SQIVND (reference sequence). Trimming cost V 7 bases and J 0 bases, with 9 bases left between them. The length of the CDR3 is 13 residues.

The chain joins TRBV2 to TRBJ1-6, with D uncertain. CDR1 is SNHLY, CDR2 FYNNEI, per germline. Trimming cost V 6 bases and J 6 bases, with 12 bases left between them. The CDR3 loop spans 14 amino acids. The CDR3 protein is CASSVVLGNSPLHF. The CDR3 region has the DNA TGTGCCAGCAGCGTAGTCTTAGGTAATTCACCCCTCCACTTT.

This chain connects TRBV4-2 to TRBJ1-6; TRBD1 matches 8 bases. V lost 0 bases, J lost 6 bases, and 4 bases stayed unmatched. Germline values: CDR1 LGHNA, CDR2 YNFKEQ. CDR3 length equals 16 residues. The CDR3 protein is CASSQDGQGGNSPLHF. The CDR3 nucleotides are TGTGCCAGCAGCCAAGACGGACAGGGAGGTAATTCACCCCTCCACTTT.

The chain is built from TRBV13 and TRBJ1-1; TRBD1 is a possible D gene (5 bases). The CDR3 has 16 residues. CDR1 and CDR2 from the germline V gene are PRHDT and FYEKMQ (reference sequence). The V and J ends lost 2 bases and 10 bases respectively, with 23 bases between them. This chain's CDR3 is CASSLKRNWGPFGAFF. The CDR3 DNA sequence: TGTGCCAGCAGCTTAAAACGCAACTGGGGACCTTTCGGAGCTTTCTTT. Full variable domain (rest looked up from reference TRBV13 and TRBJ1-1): AAGVIQSPRHLIKEKRETATLKCYPIPRHDTVYWYQQGPGQDPQFLISFYEKMQSDKGSIPDRFSAQQFSDYHSELNMSSLELGDSALYFCASSLKRNWGPFGAFFGQGTRLTVV.

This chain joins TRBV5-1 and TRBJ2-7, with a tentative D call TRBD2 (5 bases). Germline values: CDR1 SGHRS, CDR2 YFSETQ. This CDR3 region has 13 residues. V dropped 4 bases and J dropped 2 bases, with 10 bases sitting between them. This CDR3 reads CASSPAAPYEQYF. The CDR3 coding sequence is TGCGCCAGCAGCCCAGCGGCTCCCTACGAGCAGTACTTC.

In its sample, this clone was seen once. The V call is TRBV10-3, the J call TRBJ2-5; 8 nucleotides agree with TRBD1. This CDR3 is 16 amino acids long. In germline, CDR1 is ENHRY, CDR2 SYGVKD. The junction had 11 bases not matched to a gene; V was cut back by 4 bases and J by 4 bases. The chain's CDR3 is CAISVATGVKGETQYF. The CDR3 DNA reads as TGTGCCATCAGTGTTGCGACAGGGGTAAAAGGAGAGACCCAGTACTTC.

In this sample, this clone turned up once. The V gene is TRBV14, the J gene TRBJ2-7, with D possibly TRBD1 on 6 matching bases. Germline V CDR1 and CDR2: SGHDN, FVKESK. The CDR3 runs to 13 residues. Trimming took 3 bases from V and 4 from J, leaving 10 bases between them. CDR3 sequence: CASSHVGAYEQYF. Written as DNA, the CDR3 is TGTGCCAGCAGCCATGTGGGGGCTTACGAGCAGTACTTC.

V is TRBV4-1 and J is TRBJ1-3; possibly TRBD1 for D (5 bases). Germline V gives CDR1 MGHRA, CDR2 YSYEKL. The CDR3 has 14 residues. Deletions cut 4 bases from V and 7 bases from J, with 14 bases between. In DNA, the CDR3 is TGCGCCAGCAGCCTCTCCGTGGGGCGCAACACCATATATTTT. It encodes CASSLSVGRNTIYF.

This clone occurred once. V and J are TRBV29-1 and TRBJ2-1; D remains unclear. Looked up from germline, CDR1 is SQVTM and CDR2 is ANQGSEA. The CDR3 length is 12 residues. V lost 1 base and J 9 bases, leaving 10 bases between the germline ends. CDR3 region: CSVEAVYGEQFF. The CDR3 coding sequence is TGCAGCGTTGAAGCAGTTTACGGTGAGCAGTTCTTC.

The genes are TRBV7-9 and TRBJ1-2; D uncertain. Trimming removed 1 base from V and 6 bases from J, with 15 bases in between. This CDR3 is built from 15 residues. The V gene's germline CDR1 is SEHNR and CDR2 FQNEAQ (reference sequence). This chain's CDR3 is CASSLGFGERNGYTF. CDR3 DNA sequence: TGTGCCAGCAGCTTAGGCTTTGGGGAGAGAAATGGCTACACCTTC.

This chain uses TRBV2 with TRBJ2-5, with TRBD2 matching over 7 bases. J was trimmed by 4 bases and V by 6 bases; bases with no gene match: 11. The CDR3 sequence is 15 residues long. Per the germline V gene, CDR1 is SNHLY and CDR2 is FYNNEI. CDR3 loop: CASRFGGGPRETQYF. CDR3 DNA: TGTGCCAGCAGGTTTGGGGGAGGGCCTCGAGAGACCCAGTACTTC.

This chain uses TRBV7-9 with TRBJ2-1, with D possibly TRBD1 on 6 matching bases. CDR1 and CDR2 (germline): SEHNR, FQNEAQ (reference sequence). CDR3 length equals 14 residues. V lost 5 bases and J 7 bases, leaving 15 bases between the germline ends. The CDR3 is CASSHTRGLNEQFF. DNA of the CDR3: TGTGCCAGCAGCCACACCAGGGGCCTGAATGAGCAGTTCTTC. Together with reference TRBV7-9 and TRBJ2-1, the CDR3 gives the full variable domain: DTGVSQNPRHKITKRGQNVTFRCDPISEHNRLYWYRQTLGQGPEFLTYFQNEAQLEKSRLLSDRFSAERPKGSFSTLEIQRTEQGDSAMYLCASSHTRGLNEQFFGPGTRLTVL.

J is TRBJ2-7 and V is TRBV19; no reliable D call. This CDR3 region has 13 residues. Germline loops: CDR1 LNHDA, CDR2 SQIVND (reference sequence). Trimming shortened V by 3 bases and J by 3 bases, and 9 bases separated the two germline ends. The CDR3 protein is CASSMDGVYEQYF. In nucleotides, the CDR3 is TGTGCCAGTAGTATGGATGGGGTCTACGAGCAGTACTTC.

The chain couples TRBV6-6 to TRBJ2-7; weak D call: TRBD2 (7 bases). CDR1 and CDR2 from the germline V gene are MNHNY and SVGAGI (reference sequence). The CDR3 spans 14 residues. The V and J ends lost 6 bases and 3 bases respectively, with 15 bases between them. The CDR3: CASSLSGGLYEQYF. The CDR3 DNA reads TGTGCCAGCAGCCTATCGGGGGGCCTCTACGAGCAGTACTTC.

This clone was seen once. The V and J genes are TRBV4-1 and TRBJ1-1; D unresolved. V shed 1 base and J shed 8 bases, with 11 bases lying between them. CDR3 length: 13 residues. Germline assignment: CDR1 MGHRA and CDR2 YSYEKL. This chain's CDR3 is CASSQVERAEAFF. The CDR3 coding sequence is TGCGCCAGCAGCCAAGTGGAGCGGGCGGAAGCTTTCTTT.

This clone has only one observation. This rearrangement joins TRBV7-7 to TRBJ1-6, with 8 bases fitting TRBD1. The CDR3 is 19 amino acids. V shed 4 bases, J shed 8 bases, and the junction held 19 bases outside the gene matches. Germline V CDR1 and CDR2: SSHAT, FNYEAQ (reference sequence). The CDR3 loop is CASSSPSGTGSFRYSPLHF. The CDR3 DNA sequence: TGTGCCAGCAGCTCCCCATCCGGGACAGGCTCCTTCAGGTATTCACCCCTCCACTTT.

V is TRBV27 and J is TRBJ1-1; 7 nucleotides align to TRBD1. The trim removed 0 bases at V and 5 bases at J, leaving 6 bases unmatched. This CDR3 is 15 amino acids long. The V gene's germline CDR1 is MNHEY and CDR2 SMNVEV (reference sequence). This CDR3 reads CASSLSRQGRTEAFF. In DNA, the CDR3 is TGTGCCAGCAGTTTATCGCGACAGGGAAGAACTGAAGCTTTCTTT.

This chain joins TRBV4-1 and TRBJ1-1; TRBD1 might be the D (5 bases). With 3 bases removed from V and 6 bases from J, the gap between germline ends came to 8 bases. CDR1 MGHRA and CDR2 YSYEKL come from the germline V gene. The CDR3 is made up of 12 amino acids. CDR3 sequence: CASSQGGAEAFF. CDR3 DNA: TGCGCCAGCAGCCAGGGGGGGGCTGAAGCTTTCTTT.

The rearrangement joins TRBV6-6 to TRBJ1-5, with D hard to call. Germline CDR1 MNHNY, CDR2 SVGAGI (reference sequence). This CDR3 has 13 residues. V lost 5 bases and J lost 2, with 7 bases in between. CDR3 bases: TGTGCCAGCAGTCTGGCGGGCAATCAGCCCCAGCATTTT. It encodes CASSLAGNQPQHF.

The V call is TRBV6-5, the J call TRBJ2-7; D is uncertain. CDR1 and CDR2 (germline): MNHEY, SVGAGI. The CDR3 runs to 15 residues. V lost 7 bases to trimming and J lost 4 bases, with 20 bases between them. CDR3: CASKRRLGVGYEQYF. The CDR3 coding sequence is TGTGCCAGCAAGCGACGACTGGGCGTCGGGTACGAGCAGTACTTC.

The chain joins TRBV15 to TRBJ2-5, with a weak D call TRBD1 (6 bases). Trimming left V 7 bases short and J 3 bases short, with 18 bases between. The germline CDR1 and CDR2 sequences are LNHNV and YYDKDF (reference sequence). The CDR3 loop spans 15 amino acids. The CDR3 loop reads CATKEGRGFEETQYF. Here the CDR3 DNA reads TGTGCCACCAAGGAAGGCAGGGGATTTGAAGAGACCCAGTACTTC.

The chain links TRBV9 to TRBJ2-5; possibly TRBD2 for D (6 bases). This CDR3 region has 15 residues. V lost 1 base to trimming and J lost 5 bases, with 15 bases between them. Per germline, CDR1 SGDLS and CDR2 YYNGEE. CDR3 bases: TGTGCCAGCAGCGTATTTAGCGGAGTCCTGGAGACCCAGTACTTC. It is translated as CASSVFSGVLETQYF.

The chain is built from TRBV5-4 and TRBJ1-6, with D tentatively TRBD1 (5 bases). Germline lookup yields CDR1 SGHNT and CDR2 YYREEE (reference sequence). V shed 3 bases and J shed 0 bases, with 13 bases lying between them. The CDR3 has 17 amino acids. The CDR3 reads CASSSRGGSSYNSPLHF. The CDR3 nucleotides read TGTGCCAGCAGCTCGCGGGGCGGGAGCTCCTATAATTCACCCCTCCACTTT. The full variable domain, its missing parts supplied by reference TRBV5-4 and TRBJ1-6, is ETGVTQSPTHLIKTRGQQVTLRCSSQSGHNTVSWYQQALGQGPQFIFQYYREEENGRGNFPPRFSGLQFPNYSSELNVNALELDDSALYLCASSSRGGSSYNSPLHFGNGTRLTVT.

The DNA of the CDR3 is TGTGCCAGCAGCTTGGAGCCGGGACTCCTCGGGAATGAGCAGTTCTTC. This gives the protein CASSLEPGLLGNEQFF. V gene TRBV5-4 combines with J gene TRBJ2-1; a possible D gene is TRBD2 (6 bases). V was trimmed by 0 bases and J by 7 bases, leaving 17 bases between them. This CDR3 is 16 amino acids long. Looked up from germline, CDR1 is SGHNT and CDR2 is YYREEE (reference sequence).

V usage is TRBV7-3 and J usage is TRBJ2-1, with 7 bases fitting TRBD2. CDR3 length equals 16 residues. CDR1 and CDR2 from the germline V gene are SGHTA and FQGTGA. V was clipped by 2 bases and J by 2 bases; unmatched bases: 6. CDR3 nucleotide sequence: TGTGCCAGCAGCTTAGGTCTAGCGGCCGCCTACAATGAGCAGTTCTTC. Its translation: CASSLGLAAAYNEQFF.

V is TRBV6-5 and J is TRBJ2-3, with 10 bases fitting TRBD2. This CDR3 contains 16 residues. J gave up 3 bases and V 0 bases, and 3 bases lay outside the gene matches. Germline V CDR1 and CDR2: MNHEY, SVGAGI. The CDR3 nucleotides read TGTGCCAGCAGTTACTCGGCTAGCGGGAGTACAGATACGCAGTATTTT. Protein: CASSYSASGSTDTQYF.

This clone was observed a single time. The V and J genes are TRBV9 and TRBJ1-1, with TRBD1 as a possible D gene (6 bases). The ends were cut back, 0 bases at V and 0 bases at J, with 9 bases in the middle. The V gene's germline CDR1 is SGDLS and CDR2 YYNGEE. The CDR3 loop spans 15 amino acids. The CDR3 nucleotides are TGTGCCAGCAGCGTAGGCGGACAGTTGAACACTGAAGCTTTCTTT. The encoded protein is CASSVGGQLNTEAFF.